The clone carrying this T cell receptor beta chain was recorded a few times. Its matching antigen is unknown. The data originate from a study of T cells in Graves' hyperthyroidism and ophthalmopathy. Overall study findings and caveats: A 13 V-J signature model discriminated ophthalmopathy versus stable hyperthyroidism.

Amplification yielded TCR beta CDR3 regions, with RNA transcripts as the source. The HTBI primer set served for first-round RT-PCR of the TCR CDR3. TCRdb re-called the multiplex PCR reads through MiXCR, storing one row per CDR3 protein. The data contain about 380,000 distinct CDR3 sequences, around 20% of them singletons. The authors took PBMCs from 10 ml fresh peripheral blood. Sequencing was performed on blood. The receptor's source is a man aged 18-30 years with Graves' ophthalmopathy.

The chain's CDR3 is CASSPQPTGVSDEQYF. The CDR3 DNA reads as TGTGCCAGCTCACCTCAGCCGACAGGGGTTTCGGATGAGCAGTACTTC. The chain couples TRBV18 to TRBJ2-7, with TRBD1 identical over 8 bases. This CDR3 region has 16 residues. Trimming at V came to 3 bases and at J to 7 bases, leaving 14 bases not matched to a gene. Germline assignment: CDR1 KGHSH and CDR2 LQKENI.